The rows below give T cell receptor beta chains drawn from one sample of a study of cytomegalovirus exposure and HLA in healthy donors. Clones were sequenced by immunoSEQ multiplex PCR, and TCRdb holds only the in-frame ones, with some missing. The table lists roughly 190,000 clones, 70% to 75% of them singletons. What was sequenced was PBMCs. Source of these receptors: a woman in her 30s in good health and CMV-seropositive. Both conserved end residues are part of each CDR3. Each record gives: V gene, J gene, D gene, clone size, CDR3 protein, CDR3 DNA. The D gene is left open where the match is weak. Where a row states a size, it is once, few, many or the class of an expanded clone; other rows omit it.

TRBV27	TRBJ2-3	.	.	CASSSQRSTDTQYF	TGTGCCAGCAGTTCTCAGCGGAGCACAGATACGCAGTATTTT
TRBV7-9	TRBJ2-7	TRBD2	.	CASGPLPGTSHEQYF	TGTGCCAGCGGCCCTCTACCCGGGACTAGCCACGAGCAGTACTTC
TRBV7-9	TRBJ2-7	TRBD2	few	CASSLVGLAGPYEQYF	TGTGCCAGCAGCTTAGTCGGACTAGCGGGACCGTATGAGCAGTACTTC
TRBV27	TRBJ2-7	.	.	CASSLGGTSYEQYF	TGTGCCAGCAGTTTGGGGGGTACCTCCTACGAGCAGTACTTC
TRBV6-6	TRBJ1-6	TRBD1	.	CASSSTGGESPLHF	TGTGCCAGCAGTTCGACAGGGGGCGAATCACCCCTCCACTTT
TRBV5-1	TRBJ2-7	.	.	CASSSGRISYEQYF	TGCGCCAGCAGCTCGGGTCGAATCTCCTACGAGCAGTACTTC
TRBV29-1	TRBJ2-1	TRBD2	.	CSAMASGRGGEQFF	TGCAGCGCGATGGCTAGCGGGAGGGGAGGTGAGCAGTTCTTC
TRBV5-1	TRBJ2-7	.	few	CASSSDFMTSYEQYF	TGCGCCAGCAGCTCGGACTTCATGACTTCTTACGAGCAGTACTTC
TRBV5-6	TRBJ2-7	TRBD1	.	CASRVLSGGKYEQYF	TGTGCCAGCAGGGTACTTTCAGGGGGCAAGTACGAGCAGTACTTC
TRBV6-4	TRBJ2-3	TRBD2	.	CASRELAGGAGTQYF	TGTGCCAGCAGGGAACTAGCGGGAGGCGCTGGGACGCAGTATTTT
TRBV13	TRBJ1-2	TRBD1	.	CASSSMTGVWRYTF	TGTGCCAGCAGCTCTATGACAGGGGTCTGGAGGTACACCTTC
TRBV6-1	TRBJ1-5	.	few	CASSEVGGGLQPQHF	TGTGCCAGCAGTGAAGTGGGGGGGGGCCTTCAGCCCCAGCATTTT
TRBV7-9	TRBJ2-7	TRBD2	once	CASSLESSGRAATIYEQYF	TGTGCCAGCAGCTTAGAAAGTAGCGGGAGGGCCGCGACAATTTACGAGCAGTACTTC
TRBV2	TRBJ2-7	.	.	CASKEVAAYEQYF	TGTGCCAGCAAAGAGGTAGCGGCCTACGAGCAGTACTTC
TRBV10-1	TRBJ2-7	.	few	CASTGTGSEQYF	TGCGCCAGCACCGGGACTGGATCCGAGCAGTACTTC
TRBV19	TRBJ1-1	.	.	CASSMPGGEAFF	TGTGCCAGTAGTATGCCCGGGGGTGAAGCTTTCTTT
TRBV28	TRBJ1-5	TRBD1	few	CASFTTQTGGRQPQHF	TGTGCCAGCTTTACGACGCAGACAGGGGGCCGACAGCCCCAGCATTTT
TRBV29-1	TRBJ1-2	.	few	CSGIHTAYGYTF	TGCAGCGGAATCCACACCGCCTATGGCTACACCTTC
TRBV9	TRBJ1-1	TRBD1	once	CASSVSLQGARTEAFF	TGTGCCAGCAGCGTGTCATTACAGGGGGCGAGGACTGAAGCTTTCTTT
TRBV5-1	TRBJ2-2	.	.	CASRLGDRENTGELFF	TGCGCCAGCAGGTTGGGTGACAGAGAAAACACCGGGGAGCTGTTTTTT
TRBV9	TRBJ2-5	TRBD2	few	CASSVALGLAGVGAGETQYF	TGTGCCAGCAGCGTAGCCCTGGGACTAGCGGGAGTAGGGGCTGGAGAGACCCAGTACTTC
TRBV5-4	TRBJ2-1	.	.	CASSTIGGAQFF	TGTGCCAGCAGCACCATTGGAGGCGCGCAGTTCTTC
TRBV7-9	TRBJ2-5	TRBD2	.	CSSSLVRLAGETQYF	TGTTCCAGCAGCTTAGTTCGACTAGCCGGCGAGACCCAGTACTTC
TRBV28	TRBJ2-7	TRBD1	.	CASRTGTGGYEQYF	TGTGCCAGCAGAACCGGGACAGGGGGTTACGAGCAGTACTTC
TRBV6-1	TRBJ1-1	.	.	CASSSVSDTEAFF	TGTGCCAGCAGTTCCGTATCGGACACTGAAGCTTTCTTT
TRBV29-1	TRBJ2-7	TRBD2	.	CSVLAGVSSYEQYF	TGCAGCGTGTTAGCGGGGGTTAGCTCCTACGAGCAGTACTTC
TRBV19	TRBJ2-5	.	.	CASSIMRLGGETQYF	TGTGCCAGTAGTATTATGAGGCTAGGAGGCGAGACCCAGTACTTC
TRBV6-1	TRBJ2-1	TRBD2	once	CASSGAGGPYDEQFF	TGTGCCAGCAGTGGAGCGGGAGGGCCTTACGATGAGCAGTTCTTC
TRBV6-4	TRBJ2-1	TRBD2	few	CASSDSRLAIDEQFF	TGTGCCAGCAGTGACTCAAGACTAGCGATCGATGAGCAGTTCTTC
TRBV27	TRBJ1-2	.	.	CASSLSTSTRNYGYTF	TGTGCCAGCAGTTTATCAACTTCAACCCGCAATTATGGCTACACCTTC
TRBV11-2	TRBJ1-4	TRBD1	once	CASSHGTAISREKLFF	TGTGCCAGCAGCCACGGGACAGCGATCTCTAGGGAAAAACTGTTTTTT
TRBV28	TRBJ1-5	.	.	CASSFRRIGNQPQHF	TGTGCCAGCAGTTTCCGGAGGATTGGTAATCAGCCCCAGCATTTT
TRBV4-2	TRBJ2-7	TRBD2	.	CASSHTSGTYEQYF	TGTGCCAGCAGCCATACGAGCGGGACCTACGAGCAGTACTTC
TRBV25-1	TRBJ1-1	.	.	CASSQQGANTEAFF	TGTGCCAGCAGTCAACAGGGCGCGAACACTGAAGCTTTCTTT
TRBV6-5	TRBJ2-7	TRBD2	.	CASSQNSGSPYEQYF	TGTGCCAGCAGCCAAAATAGCGGGAGCCCCTACGAGCAGTACTTC
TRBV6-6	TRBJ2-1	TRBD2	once	CASQREGLHEQFF	TGTGCCAGTCAGCGGGAGGGCCTCCATGAGCAGTTCTTC
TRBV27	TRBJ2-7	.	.	CASSFVRTVDYEQYF	TGTGCCAGCAGTTTCGTTAGGACAGTCGATTACGAGCAGTACTTC
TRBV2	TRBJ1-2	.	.	CASSKDSYGYTF	TGTGCCAGCAGTAAAGACAGCTATGGCTACACCTTC
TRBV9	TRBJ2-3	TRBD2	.	CASSVGVAGSSTDTQYF	TGTGCCAGCAGCGTAGGGGTAGCGGGTTCTAGCACAGATACGCAGTATTTT
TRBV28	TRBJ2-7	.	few	CASSRYGAGTRSYEQYF	TGTGCCAGCAGCCGTTACGGGGCCGGGACACGATCCTACGAGCAGTACTTC
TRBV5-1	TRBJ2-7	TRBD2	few	CASSSTSGFSYEQYF	TGCGCCAGCAGCTCGACTAGCGGGTTCTCCTACGAGCAGTACTTC
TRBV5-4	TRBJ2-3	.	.	CASSLVQGTDTQYF	TGTGCCAGCAGCTTGGTCCAGGGCACAGATACGCAGTATTTT
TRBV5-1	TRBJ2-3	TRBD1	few	CASSLGRTGIMGSTDTQYF	TGCGCCAGCAGCTTGGGGCGGACAGGGATTATGGGAAGCACAGATACGCAGTATTTT
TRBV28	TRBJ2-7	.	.	CASSLLGPYEQYF	TGTGCCAGCAGTTTATTGGGCCCCTACGAGCAGTACTTC
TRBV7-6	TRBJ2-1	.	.	CASSLSPGSYNEQFF	TGTGCCAGCAGCTTAAGCCCGGGCTCCTACAATGAGCAGTTCTTC
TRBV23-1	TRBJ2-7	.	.	CASSQSTYEQYF	TGCGCCAGCAGTCAATCGACTTACGAGCAGTACTTC
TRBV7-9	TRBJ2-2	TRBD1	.	CASSEGGQGELFF	TGTGCCAGCAGCGAAGGGGGACAGGGGGAGCTGTTTTTT
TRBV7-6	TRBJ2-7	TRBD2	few	CASSPSSGSNEQYF	TGTGCCAGCAGCCCGTCTAGCGGGTCTAACGAGCAGTACTTC
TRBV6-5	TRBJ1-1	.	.	CASSYGQNTEAFF	TGTGCCAGCAGTTACGGGCAGAACACTGAAGCTTTCTTT
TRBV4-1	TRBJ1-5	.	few	CASSQASLSPQHF	TGCGCCAGCAGCCAGGCAAGTCTGTCACCCCAGCATTTT
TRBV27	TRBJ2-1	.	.	CASSLGDRYNEQFF	TGTGCCAGCAGTTTAGGCGACAGGTACAATGAGCAGTTCTTC